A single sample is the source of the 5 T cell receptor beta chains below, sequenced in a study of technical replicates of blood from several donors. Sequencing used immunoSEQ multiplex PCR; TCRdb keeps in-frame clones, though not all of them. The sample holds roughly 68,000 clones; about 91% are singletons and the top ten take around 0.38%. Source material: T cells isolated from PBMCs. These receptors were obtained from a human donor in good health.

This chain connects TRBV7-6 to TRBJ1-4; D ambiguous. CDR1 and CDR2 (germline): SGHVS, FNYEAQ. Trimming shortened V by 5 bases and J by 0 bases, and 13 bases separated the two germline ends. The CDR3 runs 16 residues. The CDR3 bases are TGTGCCAGCAGCCCCCGACAATATACAACTAATGAAAAACTGTTTTTT. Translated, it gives CASSPRQYTTNEKLFF.

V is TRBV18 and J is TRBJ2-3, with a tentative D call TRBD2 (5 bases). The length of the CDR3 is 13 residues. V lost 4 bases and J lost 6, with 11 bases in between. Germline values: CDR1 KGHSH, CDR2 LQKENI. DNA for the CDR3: TGTGCCAGCTCACTATTAGCGACCGATACGCAGTATTTT. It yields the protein CASSLLATDTQYF.

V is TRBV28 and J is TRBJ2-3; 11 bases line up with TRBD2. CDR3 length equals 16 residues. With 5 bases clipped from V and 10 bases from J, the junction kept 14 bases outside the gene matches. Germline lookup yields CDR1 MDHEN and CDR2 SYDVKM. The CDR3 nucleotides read TGTGCCAGCAGTCTCACCTGGACTAGCGGGCACCTGGCGCAGTATTTT. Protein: CASSLTWTSGHLAQYF.

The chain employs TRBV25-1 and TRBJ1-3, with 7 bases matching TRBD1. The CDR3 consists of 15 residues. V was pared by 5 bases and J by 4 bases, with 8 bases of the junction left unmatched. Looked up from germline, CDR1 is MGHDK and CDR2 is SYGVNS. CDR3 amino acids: CASSQAGTAGNTIYF. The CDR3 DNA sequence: TGTGCCAGCAGTCAAGCCGGGACAGCAGGAAACACCATATATTTT.

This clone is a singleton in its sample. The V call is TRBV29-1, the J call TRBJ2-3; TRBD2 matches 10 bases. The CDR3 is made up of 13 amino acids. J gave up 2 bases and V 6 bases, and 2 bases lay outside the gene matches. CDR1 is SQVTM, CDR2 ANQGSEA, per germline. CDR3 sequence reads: CSVTSGTTDTQYF. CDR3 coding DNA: TGCAGCGTAACTAGCGGGACCACAGATACGCAGTATTTT.